A selection of T cell receptor beta chains follows, all from one sample in a study of OX40 agonist ivuxolimab in advanced cancers. Sequencing was performed with immunoSEQ multiplex PCR; in TCRdb, only in-frame clones are kept and a portion is missing. The sample yields 35,000 to 55,000 clones, 75% to 90% seen once. The material was CD4+ or CD8+ T cells sorted from blood, obtained in a trial of the OX40 agonist ivuxolimab. Receptors originate from an adult with an advanced solid tumor such as melanoma, head and neck, liver or kidney cancer. Each CDR3 is given with its conserved first and last residue. The D gene is left open where the match is weak. Expanded clones get a size class; other rows say once, few or many, or leave the size out.

cdr3_aa cdr3_nt v_call d_call j_call clone_size
CASSYSRGGSDGYTF TGTGCCAGCAGTTACTCTCGAGGGGGGTCTGATGGCTACACCTTC TRBV6-5 . TRBJ1-2 .
CASTNGDYNEQFF TGTGCCAGCACCAACGGGGATTACAATGAGCAGTTCTTC TRBV6-6 . TRBJ2-1 many
CASSPLGREDYGYTF TGTGCCAGCAGCCCTCTGGGCAGGGAGGACTATGGCTACACCTTC TRBV4-2 . TRBJ1-2 few
CAGSKLSTDTQYF TGTGCCGGATCTAAGCTTAGCACAGATACGCAGTATTTT TRBV2 . TRBJ2-3 .
CASSLMSGNQPQHF TGTGCCAGCAGCTTGATGTCCGGCAATCAGCCCCAGCATTTT TRBV5-8 . TRBJ1-5 .
CASSPTGGDGNEQFF TGTGCCAGCTCACCGACAGGGGGAGATGGCAATGAGCAGTTCTTC TRBV18 TRBD1 TRBJ2-1 .
CASSLGPIQGSGNTIYF TGTGCCAGCAGCTTAGGACCGATACAGGGGTCTGGAAACACCATATATTTT TRBV7-2 TRBD1 TRBJ1-3 .
CASRPSDRTPYEQYF TGCGCCAGCAGACCCTCCGACAGGACCCCCTACGAGCAGTACTTC TRBV4-3 . TRBJ2-7 .
CASSEGLDTDTQYF TGTGCCAGCAGTGAGGGGTTGGACACAGATACGCAGTATTTT TRBV2 . TRBJ2-3 .
CASSPLGGVGEQYF TGTGCCAGCAGCCCCCTCGGGGGCGTGGGCGAGCAGTACTTC TRBV7-9 . TRBJ2-7 .
CASSLIPGGNQPQHF TGCGCCAGCAGCTTAATACCGGGAGGGAATCAGCCCCAGCATTTT TRBV5-1 . TRBJ1-5 few
CASSLTGGSGANVLTF TGTGCCAGCAGTTTAACGGGGGGCTCTGGGGCCAACGTCCTGACTTTC TRBV27 TRBD2 TRBJ2-6 medium-sized
CASSQDPRPGAGPTYEQYF TGCGCCAGCAGCCAAGATCCCCGTCCCGGGGCGGGACCCACCTACGAGCAGTACTTC TRBV4-1 . TRBJ2-7 .
CAISPTTSLGTDTQYF TGTGCCATCAGTCCGACGACTAGCCTGGGAACAGATACGCAGTATTTT TRBV10-3 TRBD2 TRBJ2-3 .
CATRDREFTGELFF TGTGCCACGCGGGACAGGGAATTTACCGGGGAGCTGTTTTTT TRBV6-6 TRBD1 TRBJ2-2 few
CSVVTGAVNQPQHF TGCAGCGTTGTTACCGGGGCGGTAAATCAGCCCCAGCATTTT TRBV29-1 . TRBJ1-5 .
CASSGLAGWNEQFF TGTGCCAGCAGCGGACTAGCGGGATGGAATGAGCAGTTCTTC TRBV2 TRBD2 TRBJ2-1 once
CASSHRESGTDTQYF TGCGCCAGCAGCCACCGGGAGAGCGGCACAGATACGCAGTATTTT TRBV4-3 . TRBJ2-3 .
CASSYVAGGISGYTF TGTGCCAGCAGTTACGTGGCAGGGGGCATTAGTGGCTACACCTTC TRBV6-5 TRBD1 TRBJ1-2 .
CASSQDWGSPLREQYF TGCGCCAGCAGCCAAGATTGGGGGAGCCCTTTACGCGAGCAGTACTTC TRBV4-3 . TRBJ2-7 .
CAIRQEGTEAFF TGTGCCATCCGACAGGAGGGCACTGAAGCTTTCTTT TRBV10-3 . TRBJ1-1 .
CASSPPGTYGYTF TGTGCCAGCAGCCCACCCGGGACATATGGCTACACCTTC TRBV11-2 . TRBJ1-2 .
CASTFGLSSYNEQFF TGTGCCAGCACCTTTGGCCTTAGCTCCTACAATGAGCAGTTCTTC TRBV27 . TRBJ2-1 .
CASTNVYSGANVLTF TGTGCCAGTACGAACGTATACTCTGGGGCCAACGTCCTGACTTTC TRBV19 . TRBJ2-6 .
CASSQGGGGPQHF TGCGCCAGCAGCCAAGGGGGGGGCGGGCCCCAGCATTTT TRBV4-1 . TRBJ1-5 medium-sized
CATSRWGETQYF TGTGCCACCAGCAGATGGGGAGAGACCCAGTACTTC TRBV15 . TRBJ2-5 .
CASSPGGESVEQYF TGTGCCAGCAGCCCCGGGGGGGAAAGCGTCGAGCAGTACTTC TRBV7-9 TRBD2 TRBJ2-7 .
CASSSAGMNTEAFF TGTGCCAGCAGTTCGGCGGGGATGAACACTGAAGCTTTCTTT TRBV6-5 . TRBJ1-1 .
CASSAGDRGDEKLFF TGTGCCAGCAGCGCCGGGGACAGGGGGGATGAAAAACTGTTTTTT TRBV7-9 TRBD1 TRBJ1-4 .
CASSSRTGQNYGYTF TGTGCCAGCAGCTCAAGAACAGGGCAAAACTATGGCTACACCTTC TRBV7-2 . TRBJ1-2 .
CASRERVSRTEAFF TGTGCCAGCAGAGAACGAGTGAGCCGGACTGAAGCTTTCTTT TRBV6-5 . TRBJ1-1 .
CASSPTRETGTQYF TGTGCCAGCTCACCAACGCGGGAGACTGGGACCCAGTACTTC TRBV18 TRBD2 TRBJ2-5 .
CASSIASGNYNEQFF TGTGCCAGTAGTATAGCCAGCGGAAACTACAATGAGCAGTTCTTC TRBV19 . TRBJ2-1 .
CATEQLSANTEAFF TGTGCCACCGAACAGTTGTCTGCGAACACTGAAGCTTTCTTT TRBV15 . TRBJ1-1 .
CASSLSSGQLIYGYTF TGTGCCAGCAGTTTATCCTCGGGACAGCTGATCTATGGCTACACCTTC TRBV27 TRBD1 TRBJ1-2 .
CASSGRANSPLHF TGTGCCAGTAGTGGGAGAGCCAATTCACCCCTCCACTTT TRBV19 . TRBJ1-6 .
CASSHGGPYQETQYF TGTGCCAGCAGCCATGGGGGGCCGTACCAAGAGACCCAGTACTTC TRBV11-2 . TRBJ2-5 .
CASSLVGQTAGYTF TGTGCCAGCAGCTTAGTTGGCCAGACGGCGGGCTACACCTTC TRBV7-2 . TRBJ1-2 .
CASNWGGIYNEQFF TGTGCCAGCAATTGGGGTGGTATCTACAATGAGCAGTTCTTC TRBV21-1 . TRBJ2-1 .
CASSSLTGSTEAFF TGCGCCAGCAGCTCGTTAACTGGGAGCACTGAAGCTTTCTTT TRBV5-1 . TRBJ1-1 .
CASSSTSGSADTQYF TGTGCCAGCAGCTCGACTAGCGGGAGCGCAGATACGCAGTATTTT TRBV7-8 TRBD2 TRBJ2-3 few
CASSLAVPYQNEKLFF TGTGCCAGCAGCTTAGCGGTACCATATCAAAATGAAAAACTGTTTTTT TRBV7-8 . TRBJ1-4 few
CASSPPGLDGETQYF TGTGCCAGCAGCCCCCCCGGGTTGGACGGGGAGACCCAGTACTTC TRBV7-9 . TRBJ2-5 .
CASSFLGGSDNYNEQFF TGTGCCAGCAGTTTCCTCGGCGGGAGTGATAACTACAATGAGCAGTTCTTC TRBV5-6 TRBD2 TRBJ2-1 .
CASSLWAGDVGYTF TGCGCCAGCAGCTTGTGGGCAGGGGACGTTGGCTACACCTTC TRBV5-1 . TRBJ1-2 .
CASSFRLAGVIDTQYF TGTGCCAGCAGCTTCCGACTAGCGGGAGTGATAGATACGCAGTATTTT TRBV5-4 TRBD2 TRBJ2-3 few
CASSLAGGKNQPQHF TGCGCCAGCAGCTTGGCCGGGGGGAAAAATCAGCCCCAGCATTTT TRBV5-1 . TRBJ1-5 .
CASSQKLAAGNEQFF TGTGCCAGCAGCCAGAAACTAGCGGCGGGCAATGAGCAGTTCTTC TRBV14 TRBD2 TRBJ2-1 once
CASSFSYGYTF TGTGCCAGCAGCTTTTCGTATGGCTACACCTTC TRBV5-4 . TRBJ1-2 .
CASSYSMASGRGAQYF TGTGCCAGCAGTTACTCGATGGCTAGCGGGAGGGGGGCCCAGTACTTC TRBV6-5 TRBD2 TRBJ2-5 .
CASSLIYSDTQYF TGTGCCAGCAGCCTGATCTACTCGGATACGCAGTATTTT TRBV7-8 . TRBJ2-3 .
CASSQVRQLGANEKLFF TGCGCCAGCAGCCAAGTAAGACAGTTGGGAGCTAATGAAAAACTGTTTTTT TRBV4-1 . TRBJ1-4 .
CASSSRTGGIAKNIQYF TGTGCCAGCAGCTCTAGGACAGGGGGTATCGCCAAAAACATTCAGTACTTC TRBV11-2 TRBD1 TRBJ2-4 .